This T cell receptor (beta chain) derives from a study of shared clonotypes between healthy human individuals. The method was immunoSEQ multiplex PCR; TCRdb's version includes in-frame clones alone and lacks a portion of them. The sample contains over 850,000 clones, about four fifths of which appear only once. Input material: memory CD4+ T cells from PBMCs. As for subset: CD45RA-negative fraction. The source of this sequence is a man younger than 35 in good health. Some clones in this sample may be carry-over from other donors' samples.

Here the CDR3 DNA reads TGTGCCAGCAGCCCAGGGGACGGGGCCTACAGCACAGATACGCAGTATTTT. Its protein product is CASSPGDGAYSTDTQYF. The chain carries TRBV11-3 and TRBJ2-3; possible D gene TRBD1, 6 bases. Germline V gene sequence: CDR1 SGHNT, CDR2 YENEEA. The CDR3 extends over 17 amino acids. Deletions cut 5 bases from V and 0 bases from J, with 18 bases between. The full variable domain, in which reference TRBV11-3 and TRBJ2-3 provide the parts outside the CDR3, is EAGVVQSPRYKIIEKKQPVAFWCNPISGHNTLYWYLQNLGQGPELLIRYENEEAVDDSQLPKDRFSAERLKGVDSTLKIQPAELGDSAVYLCASSPGDGAYSTDTQYFGPGTRLTVL.